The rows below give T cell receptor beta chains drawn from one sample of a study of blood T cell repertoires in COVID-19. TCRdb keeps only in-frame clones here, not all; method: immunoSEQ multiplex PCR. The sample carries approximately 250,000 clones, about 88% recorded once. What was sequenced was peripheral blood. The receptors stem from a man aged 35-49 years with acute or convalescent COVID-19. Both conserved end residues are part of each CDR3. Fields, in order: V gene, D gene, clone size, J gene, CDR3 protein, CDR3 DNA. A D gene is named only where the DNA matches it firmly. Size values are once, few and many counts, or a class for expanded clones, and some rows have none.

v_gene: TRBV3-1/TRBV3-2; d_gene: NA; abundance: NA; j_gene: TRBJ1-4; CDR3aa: CASSPDSYNEKLFF; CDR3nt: TGTGCCAGCAGCCCGGACAGCTATAATGAAAAACTGTTTTTT
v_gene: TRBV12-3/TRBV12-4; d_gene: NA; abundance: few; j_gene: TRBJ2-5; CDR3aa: CASSRNGETQYF; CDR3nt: TGTGCCAGCAGTCGAAACGGAGAGACCCAGTACTTC
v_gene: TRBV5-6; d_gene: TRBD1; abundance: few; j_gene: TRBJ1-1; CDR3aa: CASSFFTSGGRTEAFF; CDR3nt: TGTGCCAGCAGCTTTTTCACGTCAGGGGGCAGGACTGAAGCTTTCTTT
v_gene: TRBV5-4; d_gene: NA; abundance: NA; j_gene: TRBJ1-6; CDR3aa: CASSLRETTPLHF; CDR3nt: TGTGCCAGCAGCTTACGGGAAACAACACCCCTCCACTTT
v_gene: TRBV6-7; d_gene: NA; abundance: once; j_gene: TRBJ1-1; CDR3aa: CASSYSLTGSDRTEAFF; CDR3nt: TGTGCCAGCAGTTACTCCCTAACGGGGAGCGACAGGACTGAAGCTTTCTTT
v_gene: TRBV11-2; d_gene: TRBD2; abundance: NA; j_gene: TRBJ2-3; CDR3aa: CASSRDSGGTDTQYF; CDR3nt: TGTGCCAGCAGCCGAGATAGCGGGGGAACAGATACGCAGTATTTT
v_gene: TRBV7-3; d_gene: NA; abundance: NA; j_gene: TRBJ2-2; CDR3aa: CASSLNRITGELFF; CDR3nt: TGTGCCAGCAGCTTGAACAGGATCACCGGGGAGCTGTTTTTT
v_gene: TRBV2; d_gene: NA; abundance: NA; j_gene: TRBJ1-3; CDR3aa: CASSPWGGTGNTIYF; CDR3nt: TGTGCCAGCAGTCCTTGGGGGGGGACAGGAAACACCATATATTTT
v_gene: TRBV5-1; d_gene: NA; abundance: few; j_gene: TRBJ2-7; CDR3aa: CASSLSPLQGTYEQYF; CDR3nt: TGCGCCAGCAGCTTGTCCCCTCTACAGGGAACCTACGAGCAGTACTTC
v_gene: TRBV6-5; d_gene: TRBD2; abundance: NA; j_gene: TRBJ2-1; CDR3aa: CASSYSKVAGGYEQFF; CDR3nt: TGTGCCAGCAGTTACTCGAAAGTTGCGGGGGGGTATGAGCAGTTCTTC